This T cell receptor (beta chain) was documented in a study of T cells in Graves' hyperthyroidism and ophthalmopathy. V lost 4 bases, J lost 7 bases, and 22 bases lay in between. Germline V gene data show CDR1 as LGHDT and CDR2 as YNNKEL (reference sequence). The CDR3 is 17 residues long. Amplification targeted TCR beta CDR3 regions from RNA transcripts. A first-round RT-PCR of the TCR CDR3 used the HTBI primer set. TCRdb analysed the multiplex PCR reads with MiXCR anew, one entry per CDR3 protein. The table includes roughly 650,000 distinct CDR3 sequences, about 16% detected once. Sequenced sample: blood. The clonotype comes from a middle-aged woman with Graves' ophthalmopathy. The chain links TRBV3-1 to TRBJ2-2; a weak D match, TRBD2 (7 bases). The DNA of the CDR3 is TGTGCCAGCAGCCCTGTACAGGGAGGGGGAGGTAGCGGGGAGCTGTTTTTT. It translates to CASSPVQGGGGSGELFF.